What follows are 21 T cell receptor beta chains derived from one specimen sequenced in a study of blood T cell repertoires in COVID-19. Only in-frame clones appear in the TCRdb table, and some are missing; sequencing was by immunoSEQ multiplex PCR. Among 250,000 to 350,000 clones listed, approximately 88% were seen once. The sequenced sample consisted of peripheral blood. The receptor set was obtained from a man aged 18 to 29 who had recovered from COVID-19.

J is TRBJ2-4 and V is TRBV9; D not resolved. Germline loops: CDR1 SGDLS, CDR2 YYNGEE. V lost 5 bases to trimming and J lost 2 bases, with 11 bases between them. CDR3 size: 14 residues. CDR3 nucleotides: TGTGCCAGCAGTACGAGTTCGACCAAAAACATTCAGTACTTC. Its translation: CASSTSSTKNIQYF.

The V gene is TRBV7-3, the J gene TRBJ2-2; D remains unclear. CDR1 is SGHTA, CDR2 FQGTGA, per germline. The CDR3 is 14 amino acids. Trimming left V 5 bases short and J 1 base short, with 8 bases between. The CDR3 coding sequence is TGTGCCAGCAGCCCTACAGAGAACACCGGGGAGCTGTTTTTT. It is translated as CASSPTENTGELFF.

This chain connects TRBV6-6 to TRBJ2-1, with a possible D match to TRBD2 (6 bases). Germline loops: CDR1 MNHNY, CDR2 SVGAGI (reference sequence). The CDR3 covers 11 residues. V gave up 2 bases and J gave up 15 bases, with 11 bases separating them. CDR3 loop: CASSYSGPRFF. The CDR3, as DNA: TGTGCCAGCAGTTACAGCGGGCCACGGTTCTTC.

The chain combines TRBV29-1 with TRBJ2-7, with 7 bases aligning to TRBD1. V lost 6 bases, J lost 0 bases, and 11 bases stayed unmatched. The CDR3 loop spans 15 amino acids. Germline V gene sequence: CDR1 SQVTM, CDR2 ANQGSEA. The CDR3: CSVSDGTESSYEQYF. CDR3 DNA: TGCAGCGTGAGTGACGGGACAGAGAGCTCCTACGAGCAGTACTTC.

This chain connects TRBV19 to TRBJ2-3; D is possibly TRBD1 (5 bases). Trimming shortened V by 6 bases and J by 2 bases, and 12 bases separated the two germline ends. CDR1 is LNHDA and CDR2 is SQIVND in the germline V gene (reference sequence). The CDR3 extends over 14 amino acids. CDR3 region: CASSLTALTDTQYF. CDR3 DNA: TGTGCCAGTAGCCTGACAGCACTCACAGATACGCAGTATTTT. Using reference TRBV19 and TRBJ2-3 for the parts outside the CDR3, the full variable domain is DGGITQSPKYLFRKEGQNVTLSCEQNLNHDAMYWYRQDPGQGLRLIYYSQIVNDFQKGDIAEGYSVSREKKESFPLTVTSAQKNPTAFYLCASSLTALTDTQYFGPGTRLTVL.

V usage is TRBV11-2 and J usage is TRBJ1-5; D gene unclear. Germline V lookup: CDR1 SGHAT, CDR2 FQNNGV. This CDR3 spans 15 amino acids. With 5 bases removed from V and 3 bases from J, the gap between germline ends came to 14 bases. DNA for the CDR3: TGTGCCAGCAGCATGAGCGGCGCCTTCAATCAGCCCCAGCATTTT. Encoded protein: CASSMSGAFNQPQHF.

This sequence joins TRBV19 and TRBJ1-2; 7 nucleotides align to TRBD1. V shed 4 bases, J shed 4 bases, and the junction held 9 bases outside the gene matches. The CDR3 runs 15 residues. Per germline, CDR1 LNHDA and CDR2 SQIVND (reference sequence). In DNA, the CDR3 is TGTGCCAGTAGTAATGGACAGGCCTCGTTCTATGGCTACACCTTC. It specifies CASSNGQASFYGYTF.

The gene calls are TRBV5-5 and TRBJ1-1; no clear D gene. Germline loops: CDR1 SGHKS, CDR2 YYEKEE (reference sequence). The V and J ends lost 0 bases and 10 bases respectively, with 13 bases between them. The CDR3 spans 13 residues. In DNA, the CDR3 is TGTGCCAGCAGCTTGGAAACAGCCCGGGGAGCTTTCTTT. Protein product: CASSLETARGAFF.

This chain uses TRBV3-1 (or the pseudogene TRBV3-2) with TRBJ2-5; no firm D call. This CDR3 spans 14 amino acids. Trimming removed 5 bases from V and 7 bases from J, with 17 bases in between. Germline CDR1 LGHDT, CDR2 YNNKEL (reference sequence). The CDR3 DNA reads TGTGCCAGCAGCAGTTACGAGTCTGCGATGACCCAGTACTTC. This translates into CASSSYESAMTQYF.

Turning to this clone: Other nucleotide sequences from this sample produce the same CDR3. The V gene is TRBV7-2, the J gene TRBJ2-5, with 10 positions matching TRBD1. CDR1 and CDR2 (germline): SGHTA, FQGNSA. The V segment lost 4 bases and the J segment 4 bases; nucleotides outside the gene matches: 3. This CDR3 region has 14 residues. The CDR3 reads CASSSGQGRETQYF. CDR3 bases: TGTGCCAGCAGCTCGGGACAGGGGAGAGAGACCCAGTACTTC.

The chain links TRBV5-6 to TRBJ2-1; D may be TRBD1 (8 bases). This CDR3 has 18 amino acids. With 1 base removed from V and 2 bases from J, the gap between germline ends came to 19 bases. Germline CDR1 and CDR2: SGHDT and YYEEEE. CDR3 sequence (DNA): TGTGCCAGCAGCTTGAGACAGGGGAGGGAAGGGGCCTACAATGAGCAGTTCTTC. Translation gives CASSLRQGREGAYNEQFF.

The chain joins TRBV7-9 to TRBJ2-1; weak D call: TRBD1 (5 bases). Between the trimmed V and J ends, which lost 7 bases and 6 bases, there was a span of 19 bases. Germline V gene lookup returns CDR1 SEHNR and CDR2 FQNEAQ (reference sequence). The CDR3 covers 15 residues. The CDR3 protein is CASTQDSNKPNEQFF. The DNA for the CDR3 is TGTGCCAGCACCCAAGACAGCAATAAACCCAATGAGCAGTTCTTC.

This clone came up once. The chain employs TRBV6-2 or TRBV6-3 and TRBJ2-7; maybe TRBD1 (6 bases). This CDR3 is built from 13 residues. V was pared by 5 bases and J by 3 bases, with 11 bases between. Germline V CDR1 and CDR2: MNHEY, SVGEGT. As DNA, the CDR3 is TGTGCCAGCAGTACCCGAGGGGGCTACGAGCAGTACTTC. It is translated as CASSTRGGYEQYF.

This clone was detected only once. The chain recombines TRBV29-1 with TRBJ2-1, with 7 nucleotides matching TRBD1. CDR1 SQVTM and CDR2 ANQGSEA come from the germline V gene. This CDR3 is built from 13 residues. V lost 4 bases to trimming and J lost 8 bases; unmatched junction nucleotides: 8. CDR3 coding DNA: TGCAGCGTTGCCGACAGGGAATTGGATGAGCAGTTCTTC. Translation: CSVADRELDEQFF.

The rearrangement uses TRBV7-8 and TRBJ1-6; tentatively, D is TRBD1 (5 bases). CDR1 SGHVS and CDR2 FQNEAQ come from the germline V gene. V was clipped by 0 bases and J by 7 bases, with 10 bases between them. The CDR3 totals 15 residues. CDR3: CASSLARGGNSPLHF. As DNA, the CDR3 is TGTGCCAGCAGCTTAGCGCGTGGGGGGAATTCACCCCTCCACTTT.

The table lists this clone with a count of one. This sequence joins TRBV6-2 or TRBV6-3 and TRBJ1-1; D may be TRBD1 (5 bases). V was trimmed by 6 bases and J by 7 bases, leaving 21 bases between them. Germline V gene lookup returns CDR1 MNHEY and CDR2 SVGEGT. The CDR3 sequence is 15 residues long. CDR3 in DNA: TGTGCCAGCAGCCCGTGGGGGGGACGCACTGATGAAGCTTTCTTT. Residues: CASSPWGGRTDEAFF.

The chain recombines TRBV19 with TRBJ2-1; maybe TRBD1 (5 bases). V dropped 7 bases and J dropped 9 bases, with 13 bases sitting between them. This CDR3 has 12 residues. Germline loops: CDR1 LNHDA, CDR2 SQIVND (reference sequence). The CDR3 coding sequence is TGTGCCAGTACTACAGGTCTCGGTGAGCAGTTCTTC. This translates into CASTTGLGEQFF.

Only one count was recorded for this clone. The gene calls are TRBV6-2 or TRBV6-3 and TRBJ1-2, with 7 bases identical to TRBD1. CDR1 is MNHEY, CDR2 SVGEGT, per germline. The CDR3 is made up of 15 amino acids. The V segment lost 2 bases and the J segment 2 bases; nucleotides outside the gene matches: 5. CDR3 DNA: TGTGCCAGCAGTTACCCCCAGGGGGGCAACTATGGCTACACCTTC. As protein: CASSYPQGGNYGYTF.

This sequence joins TRBV6-5 and TRBJ1-4; 7 bases agree with TRBD1. The ends lost 5 bases at V and 8 bases at J; junction bases unmatched: 8. The CDR3 sequence is 14 residues long. CDR1 is MNHEY and CDR2 is SVGAGI in the germline V gene. The CDR3 DNA sequence: TGTGCCAGCAGTCGTCAGGGGGAAGGCGAAAAACTGTTTTTT. Translated: CASSRQGEGEKLFF.

The CDR3 DNA is TGTGCCAGCAGCGCCGGGGGCGGGGGTTCCTACGAGCAGTACTTC. It specifies CASSAGGGGSYEQYF. The chain joins TRBV11-3 to TRBJ2-7; tentative D call: TRBD2 (7 bases). The CDR3 sequence is 15 residues long. V dropped 5 bases and J dropped 1 base, with 15 bases sitting between them. Germline assignment: CDR1 SGHNT and CDR2 YENEEA.

The chain uses TRBV9 and TRBJ1-2, with TRBD1 identical over 9 bases. Germline V gives CDR1 SGDLS, CDR2 YYNGEE. The CDR3 covers 18 residues. V trimming: 4 bases; J trimming: 8 bases; junction bases outside the gene matches: 21. The CDR3 DNA follows: TGTGCCAGCAGCCCCCACCTCGGGACAGGGATCCAATCGGACGGCTACACCTTC. Translating it yields CASSPHLGTGIQSDGYTF.